This T cell receptor (beta chain) was recorded in a study of blood T cell repertoires in COVID-19. Libraries were prepared by immunoSEQ multiplex PCR; TCRdb keeps only in-frame clonotypes and omits some of them. Among 85,000 to 130,000 clones listed, roughly two thirds were seen once. Germline CDR1 SGHRS, CDR2 YFSETQ. The CDR3 extends over 13 amino acids. Between the trimmed V and J ends, which lost 3 bases and 2 bases, there was a span of 8 bases. The receptor was derived from a human donor with acute or convalescent COVID-19. The donor label of this sample is uncertain. The V gene is TRBV5-1, the J gene TRBJ1-2; D is ambiguous. The sequencing input was peripheral blood. CDR3 nucleotide sequence: TGCGCCAGCAGCTCCGCGGTGAACTATGGCTACACCTTC. Translating it yields CASSSAVNYGYTF.